Below are 27 T cell receptor beta chains sequenced from a single sample in a study of blood T cell repertoires in COVID-19. Measured with immunoSEQ multiplex PCR; TCRdb has only the in-frame clones, and not every one. The data hold some 390,000 clones, with 75% to 90% observed a single time. Sequencing input: peripheral blood. The receptors come from a woman aged 40 to 49 with COVID-19, enrolled during active disease.

V usage is TRBV10-3 and J usage is TRBJ2-2; 7 nucleotides agree with TRBD1. Germline CDR1 is ENHRY and CDR2 is SYGVKD. This CDR3 has 14 residues. J gave up 4 bases and V 4 bases, and 3 bases lay outside the gene matches. CDR3 coding DNA: TGTGCCATCAGTGCAGCAGGGGGCACCGGGGAGCTGTTTTTT. Translating gives CAISAAGGTGELFF.

The chain combines TRBV5-1 with TRBJ2-2; 9 positions agree with TRBD1. CDR1 and CDR2 (germline): SGHRS, YFSETQ. V was pared by 3 bases and J by 4 bases, with 19 bases of the junction left unmatched. The CDR3 covers 20 residues. CDR3 DNA: TGCGCCAGCAGCTATAACCGGGACAGGGCGACTATCTTCGGCACCGGGGAGCTGTTTTTT. This translates into CASSYNRDRATIFGTGELFF.

This sequence joins TRBV7-9 and TRBJ2-7; 12 bases are shared with TRBD1. This CDR3 is 17 amino acids long. CDR1 and CDR2 from the germline V gene are SEHNR and FQNEAQ (reference sequence). J gave up 2 bases and V 0 bases, and 5 bases lay outside the gene matches. CDR3 region: CASSLATGTGGTYEQYF. CDR3 DNA sequence: TGTGCCAGCAGCTTAGCTACCGGGACAGGGGGCACCTACGAGCAGTACTTC.

In this sample, this clone turned up once. The V and J genes are TRBV19 and TRBJ1-3; a possible D gene is TRBD1 (6 bases). The length of the CDR3 is 17 residues. Germline V CDR1 and CDR2: LNHDA, SQIVND (reference sequence). Trimming cost V 5 bases and J 0 bases, with 17 bases left between them. CDR3 amino acids: CASSSLRDRSSGNTIYF. The CDR3 bases are TGTGCCAGTAGTTCCCTTCGAGACAGGTCCTCTGGAAACACCATATATTTT.

The chain has TRBV28 and TRBJ1-4; maybe TRBD1 (6 bases). Germline lookup yields CDR1 MDHEN and CDR2 SYDVKM. The CDR3 has 12 amino acids. Trimming left V 7 bases short and J 10 bases short, with 13 bases between. Here the CDR3 DNA reads TGTGCCAGCACTACGGGGGGGGCAAAACTGTTTTTT. Its protein is CASTTGGAKLFF.

J is TRBJ1-2 and V is TRBV5-1, with 9 positions matching TRBD1. The junction had 3 bases not matched to a gene; V was cut back by 3 bases and J by 0 bases. Germline V lookup: CDR1 SGHRS, CDR2 YFSETQ. CDR3 length equals 15 residues. The DNA of the CDR3 is TGCGCCAGCAGCTGGACAGGGGAAACTAACTATGGCTACACCTTC. It encodes CASSWTGETNYGYTF.

This clone was seen more than once but under ten times. Here the CDR3 DNA reads TGTGCCAGTAGTACAAAGGGACAGCCGGGGGCCGGGGAGCTGTTTTTT. Protein sequence: CASSTKGQPGAGELFF. This chain links TRBV19 with TRBJ2-2, with TRBD1 as a possible D gene (7 bases). Germline V lookup: CDR1 LNHDA, CDR2 SQIVND (reference sequence). The CDR3 is 16 residues long. Trimming left V 4 bases short and J 6 bases short, with 18 bases between.

This chain uses TRBV6-5 with TRBJ2-7; D is ambiguous. The CDR3 contains 15 residues. Germline CDR1 reads MNHEY; CDR2 reads SVGAGI. Trimming stripped 6 bases from V and 7 bases from J, with 22 bases between. The CDR3 here is CASSLLIPTVGEQYF. CDR3 nucleotide sequence: TGTGCCAGCAGCCTTCTGATCCCCACAGTCGGAGAGCAGTACTTC.

The rearrangement links TRBV19 to TRBJ1-2; the match to TRBD1 covers 8 bases. This CDR3 is built from 14 residues. The germline V gene encodes CDR1 LNHDA and CDR2 SQIVND (reference sequence). The V and J ends lost 6 bases and 6 bases, in that order; junction bases with no gene match: 9. CDR3 in DNA: TGTGCCAGTAGATCCAGGGGGCCTCCTGATGGCTACACCTTC. Translated, it gives CASRSRGPPDGYTF.

This clone was seen a single time. The rearrangement uses TRBV11-3 and TRBJ2-5; D might be TRBD2 (5 bases). Germline CDR1 and CDR2: SGHNT and YENEEA. Trimming took 5 bases from V and 2 from J, leaving 9 bases between them. The CDR3 sequence is 13 residues long. The CDR3 loop reads CASSRTSQETQYF. CDR3 DNA sequence: TGTGCCAGCAGCCGTACTAGTCAAGAGACCCAGTACTTC.

V usage is TRBV18 and J usage is TRBJ2-5; D ambiguous. Deletions cut 3 bases from V and 5 bases from J, with 10 bases between. The CDR3 covers 13 residues. Germline V gene sequence: CDR1 KGHSH, CDR2 LQKENI. For the CDR3, the DNA is TGTGCCAGCTCACCGACACCTCACGAGACCCAGTACTTC. Translated, it gives CASSPTPHETQYF.

This sequence joins TRBV7-2 and TRBJ2-1, with D unclear. Germline CDR1 is SGHTA and CDR2 is FQGNSA. Trimming stripped 1 base from V and 0 bases from J, with 7 bases between. The length of the CDR3 is 15 residues. CDR3 sequence reads: CASSLVSSSYNEQFF. In DNA, the CDR3 is TGTGCCAGCAGCTTAGTTAGCAGCTCCTACAATGAGCAGTTCTTC.

This clone was detected only a few times. This chain uses TRBV27 with TRBJ2-1; no clear D gene. Trimming took off 3 bases at V and 6 bases at J, with 9 bases between the two ends. The CDR3 extends over 13 amino acids. Germline V gives CDR1 MNHEY, CDR2 SMNVEV (reference sequence). CDR3 DNA: TGTGCCAGCAGTTTTTCGTCTCCCAATGAGCAGTTCTTC. This codes for CASSFSSPNEQFF.

This clone has only a few counts. The CDR3 here is CASSSTGSQAEAFF. The CDR3, as DNA: TGTGCCAGCAGCTCCACGGGGTCGCAAGCTGAAGCTTTCTTT. The rearrangement links TRBV5-4 to TRBJ1-1; no clear D gene. Trimming took off 3 bases at V and 6 bases at J, with 15 bases between the two ends. The CDR3 runs to 14 residues. Per germline, CDR1 SGHNT and CDR2 YYREEE (reference sequence).

J is TRBJ1-6 and V is TRBV3-1 (or the pseudogene TRBV3-2); D unclear. V was clipped by 4 bases and J by 7 bases, with 11 bases between them. In germline, CDR1 is LGHDT, CDR2 YNNKEL (reference sequence). The CDR3 is 14 amino acids. The CDR3 nucleotides read TGTGCCAGCAGCCGCCTAGCAAGCAATTCACCCCTCCACTTT. Protein sequence: CASSRLASNSPLHF.

V gene TRBV19 combines with J gene TRBJ2-3, with D possibly being TRBD2 (5 bases). Germline CDR1 is LNHDA and CDR2 is SQIVND (reference sequence). Deletions cut 5 bases from V and 0 bases from J, with 15 bases between. CDR3 length: 16 residues. The CDR3: CASSPYKRTSTDTQYF. CDR3 bases: TGTGCCAGTAGTCCTTACAAAAGGACTAGCACAGATACGCAGTATTTT.

CDR3 in DNA: TGTGCCAGCACAATCGGGACAGAAAATTTGTATAGCAATCAGCCCCAGCATTTT. It is translated as CASTIGTENLYSNQPQHF. The V call is TRBV2, the J call TRBJ1-5, with 7 nucleotides matching TRBD1. This CDR3 is 18 amino acids long. Germline values: CDR1 SNHLY, CDR2 FYNNEI. The V and J ends lost 7 bases and 0 bases, in that order; junction bases with no gene match: 15.

This clone was observed a single time. The chain joins TRBV19 to TRBJ1-5; 8 bases are a match to TRBD1. Looked up from germline, CDR1 is LNHDA and CDR2 is SQIVND (reference sequence). This CDR3 comprises 16 residues. V dropped 4 bases and J dropped 2; count of bases not matched to a gene: 7. The CDR3 is CASSTPGGSGNQPQHF. Here the CDR3 DNA reads TGTGCCAGTAGTACGCCAGGGGGCTCTGGCAATCAGCCCCAGCATTTT.

The chain couples TRBV15 to TRBJ1-3; D ambiguous. Trimming took 0 bases from V and 0 from J, leaving 9 bases between them. The V gene's germline CDR1 is LNHNV and CDR2 YYDKDF (reference sequence). The length of the CDR3 is 16 residues. CDR3 DNA sequence: TGTGCCACCAGCAGAGATTTTGCAGGCTCTGGAAACACCATATATTTT. It translates to CATSRDFAGSGNTIYF.

The J gene is TRBJ2-5, the V gene TRBV12-3 or TRBV12-4; 9 bases agree with TRBD2. J lost 5 bases, V lost 5 bases, and 3 bases had no gene match. The CDR3 contains 13 residues. The CDR3 sequence: CASSRLAEETQYF. CDR3 DNA: TGTGCCAGCAGTAGACTAGCGGAGGAGACCCAGTACTTC.

V and J are TRBV28 and TRBJ1-2; D is unclear. The CDR3 consists of 14 residues. Germline V gene lookup returns CDR1 MDHEN and CDR2 SYDVKM. The CDR3 loop is CISRRQDANYGYTF. The CDR3, as DNA: TGTATTTCCCGCCGGCAGGATGCTAACTATGGCTACACCTTC.

The rearrangement uses TRBV7-2 and TRBJ2-7, with TRBD2 identical over 8 bases. With 3 bases clipped from V and 6 bases from J, the junction kept 13 bases outside the gene matches. Germline CDR1 is SGHTA and CDR2 is FQGNSA. CDR3 length: 16 amino acids. Here the CDR3 reads CASSFGTRATSGEQYF. CDR3 DNA sequence: TGTGCCAGCAGCTTCGGGACTAGGGCTACCAGCGGCGAGCAGTACTTC.

The gene calls are TRBV4-3 and TRBJ1-1; no definite D call. Germline V gene sequence: CDR1 LGHNA, CDR2 YSLEER. The CDR3 covers 14 residues. Trimming cost V 2 bases and J 6 bases, with 13 bases left between them. The CDR3 is CASSQYPAVSEAFF. As DNA, the CDR3 is TGCGCCAGCAGCCAATACCCCGCGGTGTCTGAAGCTTTCTTT.

The CDR3 protein is CAWRGLGPEQFF. In nucleotides, the CDR3 is TGTGCCTGGAGAGGATTGGGGCCTGAGCAGTTCTTC. This chain uses TRBV30 with TRBJ2-1; D is possibly TRBD1 (5 bases). This CDR3 region has 12 residues. The germline CDR1 and CDR2 sequences are GTSNPN and SVGIG (reference sequence). V was clipped by 3 bases and J by 9 bases, with 12 bases between them.

The chain has TRBV14 and TRBJ2-3; TRBD1 agrees at 7 bases. J gave up 3 bases and V 2 bases, and 5 bases lay outside the gene matches. The CDR3 is 15 amino acids. Germline V gives CDR1 SGHDN, CDR2 FVKESK. The CDR3, as DNA: TGTGCCAGCAGCCAATTACAGGGGACGACAGATACGCAGTATTTT. It encodes CASSQLQGTTDTQYF.

This clone was seen a few times. This chain uses TRBV7-9 with TRBJ2-7; 8 bases fit TRBD2. Germline values: CDR1 SEHNR, CDR2 FQNEAQ (reference sequence). This CDR3 contains 15 residues. Trimming at V came to 5 bases and at J to 0 bases, leaving 6 bases not matched to a gene. CDR3 protein: CASSQTGLVSYEQYF. The CDR3 DNA sequence: TGTGCCAGCAGCCAGACGGGACTAGTCTCCTACGAGCAGTACTTC.

The chain combines TRBV6-5 with TRBJ1-2; the match to TRBD1 covers 8 bases. Germline CDR1 MNHEY, CDR2 SVGAGI. The J segment lost 2 bases and the V segment lost 6 bases, leaving 8 bases of the junction unmatched. The CDR3 runs 15 residues. This CDR3 is CASSTRGRLNYGYTF. The CDR3 nucleotides read TGTGCCAGCAGCACCAGGGGGCGGTTGAACTATGGCTACACCTTC.